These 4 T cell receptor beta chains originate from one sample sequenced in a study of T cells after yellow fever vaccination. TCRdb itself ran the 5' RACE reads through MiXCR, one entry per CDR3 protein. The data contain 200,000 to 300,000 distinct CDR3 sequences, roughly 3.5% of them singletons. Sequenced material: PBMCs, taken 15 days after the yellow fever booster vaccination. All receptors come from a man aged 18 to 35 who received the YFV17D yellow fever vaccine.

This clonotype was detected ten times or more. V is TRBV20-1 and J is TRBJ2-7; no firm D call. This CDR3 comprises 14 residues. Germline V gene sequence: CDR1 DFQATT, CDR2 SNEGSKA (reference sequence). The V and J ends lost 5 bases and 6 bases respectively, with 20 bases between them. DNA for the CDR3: TGCAGTGCTGGTCCAATTACAAGACGCGGCGAGCAGTACTTC. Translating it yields CSAGPITRRGEQYF.

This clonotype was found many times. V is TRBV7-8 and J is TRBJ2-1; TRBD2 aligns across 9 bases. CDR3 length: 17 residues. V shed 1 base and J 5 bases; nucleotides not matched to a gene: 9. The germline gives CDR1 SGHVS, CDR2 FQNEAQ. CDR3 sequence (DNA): TGTGCCAGCAGCTTAGAGCGGGGGGTAAGCGGTAACAATGAGCAGTTCTTC. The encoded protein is CASSLERGVSGNNEQFF.

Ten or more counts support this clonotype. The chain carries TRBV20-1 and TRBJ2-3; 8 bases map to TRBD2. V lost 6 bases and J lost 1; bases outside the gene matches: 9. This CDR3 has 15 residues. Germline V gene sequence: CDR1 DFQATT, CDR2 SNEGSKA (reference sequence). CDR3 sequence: CSARDWRGGTDTQYF. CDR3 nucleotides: TGCAGTGCCCGTGACTGGCGGGGGGGCACAGATACGCAGTATTTT.

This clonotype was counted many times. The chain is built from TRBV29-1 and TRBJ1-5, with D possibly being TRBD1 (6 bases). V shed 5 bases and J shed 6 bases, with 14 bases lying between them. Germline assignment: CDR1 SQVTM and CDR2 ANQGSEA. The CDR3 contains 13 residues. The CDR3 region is CSVRGAGGQPQHF. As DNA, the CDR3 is TGCAGCGTTCGGGGGGCGGGTGGTCAGCCCCAGCATTTT.